Below are 27 T cell receptor beta chains sequenced from a single sample in a study of blood T cell repertoires in COVID-19. Using immunoSEQ multiplex PCR, the repertoire was profiled, and TCRdb retains in-frame clones only, with some absent. The sample holds some 220,000 clones, 70% to 90% seen once. Sequencing was done on a sample of peripheral blood. The receptors derive from a man aged 45-60 years with acute or convalescent COVID-19.

This chain links TRBV4-1 with TRBJ2-1; 8 bases match TRBD1. Germline V gives CDR1 MGHRA, CDR2 YSYEKL. The CDR3 length is 14 residues. V was clipped by 8 bases and J by 3 bases; unmatched bases: 6. DNA for the CDR3: TGCGCCAGCGGCCTACAGGGGGGCTACAATGAGCAGTTCTTC. It yields the protein CASGLQGGYNEQFF.

The CDR3 reads CATSRDPGTDYEQYF. CDR3 in DNA: TGTGCCACCAGCAGAGATCCGGGGACAGACTACGAGCAGTACTTC. The J gene is TRBJ2-7, the V gene TRBV15; TRBD1 agrees at 7 bases. J gave up 3 bases and V 0 bases, and 5 bases lay outside the gene matches. The CDR3 length is 15 residues. The germline V gene has CDR1 LNHNV and CDR2 YYDKDF (reference sequence). The complete variable domain, with remaining parts taken from reference TRBV15 and TRBJ2-7, reads DAMVIQNPRYQVTQFGKPVTLSCSQTLNHNVMYWYQQKSSQAPKLLFHYYDKDFNNEADTPDNFQSRRPNTSFCFLDIRSPGLGDTAMYLCATSRDPGTDYEQYFGPGTRLTVT.

This sequence joins TRBV7-9 and TRBJ2-2; 8 bases line up with TRBD1. This CDR3 has 16 amino acids. Germline values: CDR1 SEHNR, CDR2 FQNEAQ (reference sequence). With 3 bases clipped from V and 5 bases from J, the junction kept 8 bases outside the gene matches. In DNA, the CDR3 is TGTGCCAGCAGCTTTTACAGGGGGTCGGGGACCGGGGAGCTGTTTTTT. Its translation is CASSFYRGSGTGELFF.

In this sample, this clone turned up once. V usage is TRBV18 and J usage is TRBJ1-2, with D perhaps TRBD1 (5 bases). V was trimmed by 4 bases and J by 3 bases, leaving 9 bases between them. Germline CDR1 reads KGHSH; CDR2 reads LQKENI. The CDR3 runs to 13 residues. The CDR3 reads CASSLDSYYGYTF. The CDR3, as DNA: TGTGCCAGCTCACTAGACAGCTACTATGGCTACACCTTC.

In DNA form, the CDR3 reads TGTGCCAGCAACAGACTAGCGGGGGGGCTCAATGAGCAGTTCTTC. Its translation is CASNRLAGGLNEQFF. This rearrangement joins TRBV9 to TRBJ2-1, with 14 bases fitting TRBD2. Germline CDR1 reads SGDLS; CDR2 reads YYNGEE. J gave up 6 bases and V 6 bases, and 5 bases lay outside the gene matches. This CDR3 has 15 amino acids.

The chain is built from TRBV2 and TRBJ1-2; possibly TRBD1 for D (5 bases). Germline values: CDR1 SNHLY, CDR2 FYNNEI. This CDR3 has 11 residues. V was trimmed by 4 bases and J by 7 bases, leaving 7 bases between them. This chain's CDR3 is CASSVGGGYTF. CDR3 coding DNA: TGTGCCAGCAGTGTGGGGGGTGGCTACACCTTC.

This clone was seen once. The rearrangement joins TRBV9 to TRBJ2-7; D is unclear. CDR3 length: 14 residues. Germline V gene sequence: CDR1 SGDLS, CDR2 YYNGEE. Trimming removed 3 bases from V and 3 bases from J, with 13 bases in between. CDR3 coding DNA: TGTGCCAGCAGCGCGACTTCAGATTTCTACGAGCAGTACTTC. Amino acid sequence: CASSATSDFYEQYF.

The chain employs TRBV5-1 and TRBJ1-1, with 8 bases identical to TRBD1. The CDR3 runs 14 residues. Germline values: CDR1 SGHRS, CDR2 YFSETQ. V lost 1 base and J lost 6; bases outside the gene matches: 5. DNA of the CDR3: TGCGCCAGCAGCTTGACGCAGGGGGCATCTGAAGCTTTCTTT. Translation gives CASSLTQGASEAFF.

This chain connects TRBV6-5 to TRBJ1-1; the match to TRBD1 covers 8 bases. Germline CDR1 and CDR2: MNHEY and SVGAGI. The CDR3 spans 15 residues. V dropped 5 bases and J dropped 0; count of bases not matched to a gene: 5. CDR3 sequence (DNA): TGTGCCAGCAGTCCAACGACAGGGGTGAACACTGAAGCTTTCTTT. The encoded protein is CASSPTTGVNTEAFF.

The rearrangement uses TRBV5-1 and TRBJ1-5, with D possibly TRBD1 on 5 matching bases. In germline, CDR1 is SGHRS, CDR2 YFSETQ. Trimming removed 3 bases from V and 2 bases from J, with 12 bases in between. The CDR3 runs 15 residues. The CDR3 protein is CASSYDTGGNQPQHF. The DNA of the CDR3 is TGCGCCAGCAGCTACGACACGGGGGGCAATCAGCCCCAGCATTTT.

J is TRBJ2-5 and V is TRBV18; D is uncertain. Germline V CDR1 and CDR2: KGHSH, LQKENI. CDR3 length equals 13 residues. Trimming cost V 2 bases and J 5 bases, with 9 bases left between them. CDR3 amino acids: CASSPLSGETQYF. CDR3 bases: TGTGCCAGCTCACCATTGTCCGGGGAGACCCAGTACTTC.

This sequence joins TRBV7-3 and TRBJ2-7; the match to TRBD1 covers 9 bases. This CDR3 is built from 15 residues. The V and J ends lost 4 bases and 1 base, in that order; junction bases with no gene match: 5. In germline, CDR1 is SGHTA, CDR2 FQGTGA. CDR3 protein: CASSYSGTGSYEQYF. Here the CDR3 DNA reads TGTGCCAGCAGCTACTCCGGGACAGGGTCCTACGAGCAGTACTTC. The variable domain in full, with the rest retrieved from reference TRBV7-3 and TRBJ2-7, is GAGVSQTPSNKVTEKGKYVELRCDPISGHTALYWYRQSLGQGPEFLIYFQGTGAADDSGLPNDRFFAVRPEGSVSTLKIQRTERGDSAVYLCASSYSGTGSYEQYFGPGTRLTVT.

The V gene is TRBV5-5, the J gene TRBJ2-7; 8 positions match TRBD1. CDR1 SGHKS and CDR2 YYEKEE come from the germline V gene (reference sequence). V shed 4 bases and J 7 bases; nucleotides not matched to a gene: 10. The CDR3 length is 14 residues. CDR3 loop: CASSPGQAAREQYF. DNA for the CDR3: TGTGCCAGCAGCCCGGGACAGGCAGCGAGGGAGCAGTACTTC.

V usage is TRBV5-5 and J usage is TRBJ1-6, with D unclear. There are 16 residues in the CDR3. Germline values: CDR1 SGHKS, CDR2 YYEKEE (reference sequence). V was cut by 3 bases and J by 0 bases, with 10 bases left in between. Here the CDR3 DNA reads TGTGCCAGCAGCTCGACCCACAGCTCCTATAATTCACCCCTCCACTTT. Translation gives CASSSTHSSYNSPLHF. The full variable domain, in which reference TRBV5-5 and TRBJ1-6 provide the parts outside the CDR3, is DAGVTQSPTHLIKTRGQQVTLRCSPISGHKSVSWYQQVLGQGPQFIFQYYEKEERGRGNFPDRFSARQFPNYSSELNVNALLLGDSALYLCASSSTHSSYNSPLHFGNGTRLTVT.

The rearrangement links TRBV6-5 to TRBJ1-1; TRBD1 is a possible D gene (5 bases). Trimming stripped 2 bases from V and 1 base from J, with 11 bases between. Germline-derived CDR1 and CDR2 are MNHEY and SVGAGI. The CDR3 is 15 amino acids. The CDR3 protein is CASSYADMANTEAFF. The DNA for the CDR3 is TGTGCCAGCAGTTACGCGGACATGGCGAACACTGAAGCTTTCTTT.

The rearrangement uses TRBV19 and TRBJ1-2; D ambiguous. The CDR3 extends over 9 amino acids. From germline, CDR1 is LNHDA and CDR2 SQIVND (reference sequence). The V end was cut by 7 bases, the J end by 6 bases, with 3 bases between. The CDR3 bases are TGTGCCAGTACGGATGGCTACACCTTC. It translates to CASTDGYTF.

The J gene is TRBJ2-5, the V gene TRBV7-3; no reliable D call. CDR1 and CDR2 from the germline V gene are SGHTA and FQGTGA. The germline V and J ends were trimmed by 0 bases and 3 bases, with 11 bases remaining between them. This CDR3 has 15 residues. This CDR3 reads CASSLTPRPEETQYF. CDR3 DNA: TGTGCCAGCAGCTTAACGCCGAGGCCGGAAGAGACCCAGTACTTC.

CDR3 residues: CASSLMGAQVPTDTQYF. The DNA of the CDR3 is TGTGCCAGCAGCCTAATGGGGGCCCAGGTCCCCACAGATACGCAGTATTTT. This chain uses TRBV7-9 with TRBJ2-3; D is possibly TRBD1 (6 bases). This CDR3 comprises 17 residues. Trimming shortened V by 5 bases and J by 2 bases, and 20 bases separated the two germline ends. The germline CDR1 and CDR2 sequences are SEHNR and FQNEAQ (reference sequence).

The gene calls are TRBV9 and TRBJ2-5; 9 bases are a match to TRBD2. This CDR3 spans 15 amino acids. The V gene's germline CDR1 is SGDLS and CDR2 YYNGEE. The trim removed 3 bases at V and 5 bases at J, leaving 8 bases unmatched. The CDR3 protein is CASSAAGGRAETQYF. The CDR3 bases are TGTGCCAGCAGCGCCGCCGGCGGGAGGGCGGAGACCCAGTACTTC.

The chain is built from TRBV11-3 and TRBJ1-1; weak D call: TRBD1 (6 bases). CDR3 size: 16 residues. V lost 5 bases and J lost 4, with 20 bases in between. CDR1 and CDR2 from the germline V gene are SGHNT and YENEEA. CDR3 protein: CASSPGRGGTGTEAFF. The CDR3, as DNA: TGTGCCAGCAGCCCAGGGAGGGGGGGTACTGGCACTGAAGCTTTCTTT.

The chain has TRBV19 and TRBJ2-1; 11 nucleotides line up with TRBD2. Germline CDR1 reads LNHDA; CDR2 reads SQIVND (reference sequence). This CDR3 is 15 amino acids long. V trimming: 6 bases; J trimming: 4 bases; junction bases outside the gene matches: 5. The CDR3 DNA sequence: TGTGCCAGTAGCCGACTAGCGGGACCTTACAATGAGCAGTTCTTC. This translates into CASSRLAGPYNEQFF. The complete variable domain, with remaining parts taken from reference TRBV19 and TRBJ2-1, reads DGGITQSPKYLFRKEGQNVTLSCEQNLNHDAMYWYRQDPGQGLRLIYYSQIVNDFQKGDIAEGYSVSREKKESFPLTVTSAQKNPTAFYLCASSRLAGPYNEQFFGPGTRLTVL.

The chain couples TRBV3-1 (or the pseudogene TRBV3-2) to TRBJ2-1, with 11 bases lining up with TRBD2. The CDR3 has 16 amino acids. Germline V lookup: CDR1 LGHDT, CDR2 YNNKEL (reference sequence). Trimming removed 4 bases from V and 3 bases from J; junction bases left unmatched: 5. The chain's CDR3 is CASSLHSGRDYNEQFF. CDR3 nucleotides: TGTGCCAGCAGCCTTCATAGCGGGAGGGACTACAATGAGCAGTTCTTC.

This rearrangement joins TRBV2 to TRBJ2-3; TRBD2 matches 7 bases. Germline loops: CDR1 SNHLY, CDR2 FYNNEI. Trimming took 7 bases from V and 0 from J; bases not matched to a gene: 7. CDR3 length: 15 residues. In DNA, the CDR3 is TGTGCCAGCACGGCTTACGGGGGGAGCACAGATACGCAGTATTTT. This translates into CASTAYGGSTDTQYF.

The genes are TRBV28 and TRBJ1-5, with D maybe TRBD1 (5 bases). Germline CDR1 reads MDHEN; CDR2 reads SYDVKM. V lost 2 bases to trimming and J lost 7 bases, with 15 bases between them. The CDR3 extends over 15 amino acids. In nucleotides, the CDR3 is TGTGCCAGCAGTTTAGGTGGCAGGGCTTGGCAGCCCCAGCATTTT. Translated, it gives CASSLGGRAWQPQHF.

The rearrangement joins TRBV7-9 to TRBJ2-3; TRBD2 agrees at 7 bases. Germline V gives CDR1 SEHNR, CDR2 FQNEAQ (reference sequence). The CDR3 extends over 16 amino acids. With V trimmed by 5 bases and J by 4 bases, 12 bases remained unmatched. CDR3 region: CASSPQRGLPADTQYF. The CDR3 DNA sequence: TGTGCCAGCAGCCCCCAGCGGGGTCTCCCCGCAGATACGCAGTATTTT.

This clone was detected only once. V usage is TRBV28 and J usage is TRBJ1-2; no clear D gene. The CDR3 contains 13 residues. Looked up from germline, CDR1 is MDHEN and CDR2 is SYDVKM. The germline V and J ends were trimmed by 3 bases and 4 bases, with 9 bases remaining between them. The CDR3 DNA is TGTGCCAGCAGTTTCGGGATCCCCTATGGCTACACCTTC. This translates into CASSFGIPYGYTF.

This chain uses TRBV2 with TRBJ1-4, with a weak D call TRBD1 (5 bases). Germline V gives CDR1 SNHLY, CDR2 FYNNEI. Trimming stripped 4 bases from V and 4 bases from J, with 10 bases between. This CDR3 comprises 14 residues. CDR3 sequence (DNA): TGTGCCAGCAGTGCGTGGCAGGGTAATGAAAAACTGTTTTTT. Translated: CASSAWQGNEKLFF.